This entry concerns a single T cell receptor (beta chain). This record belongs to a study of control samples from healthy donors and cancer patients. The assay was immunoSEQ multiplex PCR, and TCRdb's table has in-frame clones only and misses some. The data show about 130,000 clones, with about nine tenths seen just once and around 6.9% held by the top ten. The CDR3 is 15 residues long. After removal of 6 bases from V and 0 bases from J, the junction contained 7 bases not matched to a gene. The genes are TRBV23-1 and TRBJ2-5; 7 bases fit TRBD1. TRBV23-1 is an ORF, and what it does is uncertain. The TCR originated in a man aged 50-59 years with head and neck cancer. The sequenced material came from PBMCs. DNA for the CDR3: TGCGCCAGCAGCCCACAGGGGTTGGACCAAGAGACCCAGTACTTC. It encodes CASSPQGLDQETQYF.